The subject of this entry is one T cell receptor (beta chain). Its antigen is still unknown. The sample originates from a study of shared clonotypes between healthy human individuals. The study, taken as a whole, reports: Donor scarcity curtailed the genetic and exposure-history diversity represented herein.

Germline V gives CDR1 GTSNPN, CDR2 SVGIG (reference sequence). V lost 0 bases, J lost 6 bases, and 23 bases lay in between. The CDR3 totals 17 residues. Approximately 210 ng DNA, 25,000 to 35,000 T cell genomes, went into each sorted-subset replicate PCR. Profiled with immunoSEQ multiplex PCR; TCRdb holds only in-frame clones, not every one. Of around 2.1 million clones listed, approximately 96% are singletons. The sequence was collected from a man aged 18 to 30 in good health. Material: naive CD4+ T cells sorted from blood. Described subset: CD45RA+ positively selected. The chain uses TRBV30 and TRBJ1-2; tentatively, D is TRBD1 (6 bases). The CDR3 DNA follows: TGTGCCTGGAGTGTATTATCTACAGGGTGGGTCCTTCATGGCTACACCTTC. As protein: CAWSVLSTGWVLHGYTF.